What follows describes a single T cell receptor (beta chain). The antigen is unknown. The data were obtained in a study of T cell responses to AZD1222 COVID-19 vaccine. Study-wide results and limits: Increases in Spike-specific TCR breadth and depth were seen after two AZD1222 doses.

Germline CDR1 is SNHLY and CDR2 is FYNNEI. This CDR3 contains 13 residues. Deletions cut 7 bases from V and 0 bases from J, with 7 bases between. This table comes from immunoSEQ multiplex PCR, and its TCRdb copy is limited to in-frame clones, with some not included. Among around 76,000 clones, around 84% were seen once, and the ten largest hold more than 10%. Source: peripheral blood, taken on day 0 of AZD1222 vaccination. The source of this sequence is an adult in good health. The rearrangement links TRBV2 to TRBJ1-5; possibly TRBD1 for D (6 bases). The CDR3 loop reads CASKGDSNQPQHF. CDR3 bases: TGTGCCAGCAAGGGGGATAGCAATCAGCCCCAGCATTTT.